Below, 20 T cell receptor beta chains from the same sample are listed, as sequenced in a study of low-dose radiotherapy and immunotherapy resistance in tumors. Time point defined: after trial treatment. Treatment described: LDRT plus nivolumab, ipilimumab, low-dose cyclophosphamide and aspirin (RACIN trial). Primers targeting TRAV and TRBV primed first-strand cDNA, covering alpha and beta chains. TCRs were amplified for roughly 20 PCR cycles with a constant-region primer and V-primer adapter. MiXCR was run by TCRdb on the reads, yielding one entry per CDR3 protein. The profile shows about 30,000 distinct CDR3 sequences, around 50% of them singletons. This specimen consisted of PBMCs, obtained after low-dose radiotherapy plus immunotherapy. Receptors were obtained from a male donor with gallbladder cancer.

The chain joins TRBV28 to TRBJ2-7; D not certain. Between the trimmed V and J ends, which lost 6 bases and 5 bases, there was a span of 14 bases. Germline V lookup: CDR1 MDHEN, CDR2 SYDVKM. The CDR3 is 13 amino acids. The CDR3 protein is CASSLNNPDEQYF. The CDR3, as DNA: TGTGCCAGCAGCCTGAACAATCCGGACGAGCAGTACTTC. Looking up the rest from reference TRBV28 and TRBJ2-7 gives the full variable domain: DVKVTQSSRYLVKRTGEKVFLECVQDMDHENMFWYRQDPGLGLRLIYFSYDVKMKEKGDIPEGYSVSREKKERFSLILESASTNQTSMYLCASSLNNPDEQYFGPGTRLTVT.

This clonotype is labeled medium-sized. The genes are TRBV28 and TRBJ1-1, with 7 bases lining up with TRBD1. The ends lost 2 bases at V and 7 bases at J; junction bases unmatched: 4. This CDR3 region has 13 residues. From germline, CDR1 is MDHEN and CDR2 SYDVKM. CDR3 amino acids: CASSLGRTGEAFF. The CDR3 bases are TGTGCCAGCAGTTTAGGGAGGACAGGTGAAGCTTTCTTT. Drawing the rest from reference TRBV28 and TRBJ1-1, the complete variable domain is DVKVTQSSRYLVKRTGEKVFLECVQDMDHENMFWYRQDPGLGLRLIYFSYDVKMKEKGDIPEGYSVSREKKERFSLILESASTNQTSMYLCASSLGRTGEAFFGQGTRLTVV.

Points on this clonotype: A far bigger clonotype differs at one base, so this is likely a read error. This chain joins TRBV19 and TRBJ2-7; 7 nucleotides align to TRBD2. Germline CDR1 reads LNHDA; CDR2 reads SQIVND (reference sequence). Losses at the gene ends were 7 bases for V and 7 bases for J; bases not matched to a gene: 7. This CDR3 is built from 12 residues. CDR3 bases: TGTGCCAGTATGGGGGGGAACAATGAGCAGTACTTC. This sequence encodes CASMGGNNEQYF. Full variable domain (rest looked up from reference TRBV19 and TRBJ2-7): DGGITQSPKYLFRKEGQNVTLSCEQNLNHDAMYWYRQDPGQGLRLIYYSQIVNDFQKGDIAEGYSVSREKKESFPLTVTSAQKNPTAFYLCASMGGNNEQYFGPGTRLTVT.

CDR3 protein: CAWSVRPDNYGYTF. The CDR3 nucleotides read TGTGCCTGGAGTGTACGACCAGATAACTATGGCTACACCTTC. The rearrangement joins TRBV30 to TRBJ1-2, with D uncertain. The germline V gene has CDR1 GTSNPN and CDR2 SVGIG (reference sequence). Trimming stripped 0 bases from V and 1 base from J, with 9 bases between. The CDR3 runs 14 residues.

The CDR3 nucleotides read TGTGCCACCAGTAAAGAGGCGGGTTCGACCTACAATGAGCAGTTCTTC. Translating gives CATSKEAGSTYNEQFF. This chain uses TRBV24-1 with TRBJ2-1, with D possibly TRBD2 on 5 matching bases. Germline V gives CDR1 KGHDR, CDR2 SFDVKD. The length of the CDR3 is 16 residues. Between the trimmed V and J ends, which lost 6 bases and 2 bases, there was a span of 16 bases.

As DNA, the CDR3 is TGTGCCAGCTCAAAGGGGGGAACCTGGGGACAAGAGACCCAGTACTTC. Translating it yields CASSKGGTWGQETQYF. V and J are TRBV5-4 and TRBJ2-5; perhaps D is TRBD1 or TRBD2 (6 bases each). There are 16 residues in the CDR3. Germline-derived CDR1 and CDR2 are SGHNT and YYREEE (reference sequence). V lost 7 bases to trimming and J lost 2 bases, with 21 bases between them. Using reference TRBV5-4 and TRBJ2-5 for the parts outside the CDR3, the full variable domain is ETGVTQSPTHLIKTRGQQVTLRCSSQSGHNTVSWYQQALGQGPQFIFQYYREEENGRGNFPPRFSGLQFPNYSSELNVNALELDDSALYLCASSKGGTWGQETQYFGPGTRLLVL.

This clonotype was counted many times. This chain joins TRBV28 and TRBJ2-7, with D possibly being TRBD1 or TRBD2 (5 bases each). V lost 4 bases and J 3 bases, leaving 10 bases between the germline ends. The germline gives CDR1 MDHEN, CDR2 SYDVKM. The CDR3 loop spans 13 amino acids. DNA for the CDR3: TGTGCCAGCAGTTGGGGGATCAACTACGAGCAGTACTTC. Its protein product is CASSWGINYEQYF.

This clonotype was observed at least ten times. This rearrangement joins TRBV7-2 to TRBJ2-2; 10 nucleotides align to TRBD2. The CDR3 has 15 amino acids. Germline-derived CDR1 and CDR2 are SGHTA and FQGNSA. With 1 base clipped from V and 6 bases from J, the junction kept 2 bases outside the gene matches. The CDR3 region is CASSLGLAGAGELFF. Here the CDR3 DNA reads TGTGCCAGCAGCTTAGGGCTAGCGGGGGCCGGGGAGCTGTTTTTT. Full variable domain (outside the CDR3, taken from reference TRBV7-2 and TRBJ2-2): GAGVSQSPSNKVTEKGKDVELRCDPISGHTALYWYRQSLGQGLEFLIYFQGNSAPDKSGLPSDRFSAERTGGSVSTLTIQRTQQEDSAVYLCASSLGLAGAGELFFGEGSRLTVL.

This clonotype was counted between two and nine times. This sequence joins TRBV5-1 and TRBJ2-1; 7 bases fit TRBD2. V gave up 0 bases and J gave up 8 bases; unmatched junction bases: 5. CDR3 length: 14 residues. Germline loops: CDR1 SGHRS, CDR2 YFSETQ. The CDR3 nucleotides are TGCGCCAGCAGCTTGGGGCCGGGGAGGGATGAGCAGTTCTTC. Its translation is CASSLGPGRDEQFF.

Details on this clonotype: It differs at one base from a far larger clone, so likely a read error. The gene calls are TRBV28 and TRBJ2-1, with D hard to call. Trimming removed 6 bases at V and 10 bases at J, with 13 bases between. Germline V gene lookup returns CDR1 MDHEN and CDR2 SYDVKM. The CDR3 is made up of 12 amino acids. CDR3 nucleotide sequence: TGTGCCAGCAGCCTGTTAAACTACGAGCAGTTCTTC. Translated, it gives CASSLLNYEQFF.

The genes are TRBV20-1 and TRBJ2-1, with 12 bases lining up with TRBD2. CDR1 is DFQATT and CDR2 is SNEGSKA in the germline V gene (reference sequence). V gave up 4 bases and J gave up 3 bases; unmatched junction bases: 4. This CDR3 has 15 residues. CDR3 sequence (DNA): TGCAGTGCTACCCGGACTAGCGGGAACTACAATGAGCAGTTCTTC. This translates into CSATRTSGNYNEQFF.

The chain carries TRBV6-2 or TRBV6-3 and TRBJ2-7, with TRBD2 as a possible D gene (6 bases). V dropped 5 bases and J dropped 3 bases, with 14 bases sitting between them. Looked up from germline, CDR1 is MNHEY and CDR2 is SVGEGT. The CDR3 loop spans 14 amino acids. CDR3 DNA: TGTGCCAGCAGTCAGGATGGGGGGAGCTACGAGCAGTACTTC. It codes for CASSQDGGSYEQYF.

This clonotype showed up just a few times. A single base is all that separates this from a far larger clone, so a read error is likely. This chain connects TRBV28 to TRBJ2-1; 9 nucleotides align to TRBD2. Trimming took 6 bases from V and 10 from J; bases not matched to a gene: 13. Germline V gives CDR1 MDHEN, CDR2 SYDVKM. The CDR3 extends over 15 amino acids. The CDR3 DNA is TGTGCCAGCAGCCCAGGGGGAGCGGGAGGTTACGAGCAGTTCTTC. Protein: CASSPGGAGGYEQFF.

This clonotype was seen once. The chain's CDR3 is CASSPPWAAGEQYF. The CDR3 DNA is TGTGCCAGCTCACCACCATGGGCAGCCGGAGAGCAGTACTTC. This chain uses TRBV18 with TRBJ2-7; the D is unclear. Germline V gene sequence: CDR1 KGHSH, CDR2 LQKENI. CDR3 size: 14 residues. V was cut by 0 bases and J by 7 bases, with 13 bases left in between.

This clonotype is medium-sized. The rearrangement uses TRBV9 and TRBJ2-5; TRBD2 matches 8 bases. There are 14 residues in the CDR3. V lost 3 bases, J lost 5 bases, and 6 bases stayed unmatched. Germline V CDR1 and CDR2: SGDLS, YYNGEE. CDR3 protein: CASSGTSLSETQYF. The CDR3 nucleotides read TGTGCCAGCAGCGGGACTAGCTTATCGGAGACCCAGTACTTC.

The chain couples TRBV28 to TRBJ2-7; D might be TRBD1 (6 bases). The ends were cut back, 8 bases at V and 3 bases at J, with 23 bases in the middle. CDR3 length equals 16 residues. Germline assignment: CDR1 MDHEN and CDR2 SYDVKM. The CDR3 is CASSSGQRQARYEQYF. The CDR3 DNA reads TGTGCCAGCTCCTCGGGGCAGAGACAGGCCCGCTACGAGCAGTACTTC.

This chain joins TRBV15 and TRBJ1-2; D might be TRBD1 (5 bases). With 3 bases removed from V and 0 bases from J, the gap between germline ends came to 17 bases. Germline V gene sequence: CDR1 LNHNV, CDR2 YYDKDF (reference sequence). CDR3 length equals 17 residues. The CDR3, as DNA: TGTGCCACCAGCAGGGATCAGGGAGGTTTCTCTAACTATGGCTACACCTTC. It is translated as CATSRDQGGFSNYGYTF.

This clonotype has ten or more counts. The chain uses TRBV5-1 and TRBJ2-5, with D maybe TRBD1 (5 bases). The germline gives CDR1 SGHRS, CDR2 YFSETQ. This CDR3 spans 14 amino acids. V lost 2 bases to trimming and J lost 3 bases, with 11 bases between them. Written as DNA, the CDR3 is TGCGCCAGCAGCTTCTGGGGCGCGGAAGAGACCCAGTACTTC. Translation gives CASSFWGAEETQYF.

J is TRBJ1-4 and V is TRBV20-1; D is unclear. Trimming removed 3 bases from V and 3 bases from J, with 8 bases in between. The germline V gene has CDR1 DFQATT and CDR2 SNEGSKA (reference sequence). The CDR3 is 13 residues long. Written as DNA, the CDR3 is TGCAGTGCTAGCAGTCCATCTAATGAAAAACTGTTTTTT. This encodes CSASSPSNEKLFF.

The gene calls are TRBV6-1 and TRBJ2-1; TRBD2 matches at 14 bases. CDR3 length equals 14 residues. Germline-derived CDR1 and CDR2 are MNHNS and SASEGT. V dropped 7 bases and J dropped 6; count of bases not matched to a gene: 2. The chain's CDR3 is CASNGLAGGNEQFF. CDR3 DNA: TGTGCCAGCAACGGACTAGCGGGAGGCAATGAGCAGTTCTTC.